The 15 T cell receptor beta chains given below trace back to one sample, sequenced in a study of cytomegalovirus exposure and HLA in healthy donors. PCR amplification relied on 60 Vbeta primers (plus 13 Jbeta primers). Clones were sequenced by immunoSEQ multiplex PCR, and TCRdb holds only the in-frame ones, with some missing. This sample has more than 100,000 clones; over 75% occur once, and the top ten carry about 2%. Sequenced input: PBMCs. These receptors were obtained from a man younger than 40 in good health and CMV-seronegative.

As concerns this clone: At one of its ends the junction is not consistent with the germline gene, which may arise from a read error. The chain carries TRBV5-1 and TRBJ2-4; TRBD1 matches 9 bases. CDR3 length equals 15 residues. Germline V lookup: CDR1 SGHRS, CDR2 YFSETQ. CDR3 DNA: TGCGCCAGCAGCTCAGGGGGGACAGGGAAAAACAGTCAGTACTTC. It codes for CASSSGGTGKNSQYF.

The chain links TRBV5-5 to TRBJ1-4, with 10 positions matching TRBD1. The CDR3 extends over 15 amino acids. J lost 6 bases, V lost 4 bases, and 6 bases had no gene match. Germline lookup yields CDR1 SGHKS and CDR2 YYEKEE (reference sequence). The CDR3 is CASSPSTGGYEKLFF. DNA for the CDR3: TGTGCCAGCAGCCCTTCGACAGGGGGCTATGAAAAACTGTTTTTT.

The J gene is TRBJ2-2, the V gene TRBV5-4; 10 positions agree with TRBD1. CDR1 is SGHNT and CDR2 is YYREEE in the germline V gene (reference sequence). Losses at the gene ends were 4 bases for V and 4 bases for J; bases not matched to a gene: 13. This CDR3 contains 18 residues. The CDR3 coding sequence is TGTGCCAGCAGCGTCAAACCGGGACAGGGGCCCTTCACCGGGGAGCTGTTTTTT. Translated, it gives CASSVKPGQGPFTGELFF.

V is TRBV7-7 and J is TRBJ2-2; a weak D match, TRBD2 (5 bases). The CDR3 has 14 amino acids. Trimming cost V 9 bases and J 4 bases, with 15 bases left between them. CDR1 and CDR2 (germline): SSHAT, FNYEAQ (reference sequence). CDR3 DNA sequence: TGTGCCAGTAGCGCGGTTCTTTTCACCGGGGAGCTGTTTTTT. It codes for CASSAVLFTGELFF. The full variable domain, in which reference TRBV7-7 and TRBJ2-2 provide the parts outside the CDR3, is GAGVSQSPRYKVTKRGQDVTLRCDPISSHATLYWYQQALGQGPEFLTYFNYEAQPDKSGLPSDRFSAERPEGSISTLTIQRTEQRDSAMYRCASSAVLFTGELFFGEGSRLTVL.

In this sample, this clone turned up a few times. J is TRBJ1-6 and V is TRBV4-1; 10 positions match TRBD1. The CDR3 has 21 residues. V shed 2 bases, J shed 2 bases, and the junction held 15 bases outside the gene matches. Germline assignment: CDR1 MGHRA and CDR2 YSYEKL. The chain's CDR3 is CASSQKQEDRGSFPYNSPLHF. Written as DNA, the CDR3 is TGCGCCAGCAGCCAAAAACAGGAGGACAGGGGGTCCTTCCCCTATAATTCACCCCTCCACTTT.

In this sample, this clone turned up once. The J gene is TRBJ2-5, the V gene TRBV7-9; D may be TRBD2 (5 bases). The germline CDR1 and CDR2 sequences are SEHNR and FQNEAQ (reference sequence). CDR3 length: 14 amino acids. V dropped 0 bases and J dropped 4 bases, with 9 bases sitting between them. CDR3 sequence reads: CASSLARGLETQYF. In nucleotides, the CDR3 is TGTGCCAGCAGCTTAGCCCGAGGGCTAGAGACCCAGTACTTC.

The J gene is TRBJ1-6, the V gene TRBV18; 7 positions match TRBD1. The CDR3 consists of 16 residues. The V and J ends lost 2 bases and 5 bases, in that order; junction bases with no gene match: 6. The germline V gene encodes CDR1 KGHSH and CDR2 LQKENI. CDR3 in DNA: TGTGCCAGCTCACCAAAACCGGGACAGCATAATTCACCCCTCCACTTT. This codes for CASSPKPGQHNSPLHF.

This sequence joins TRBV9 and TRBJ1-2; possible D gene TRBD1, 5 bases. The germline V and J ends were trimmed by 7 bases and 7 bases, with 14 bases remaining between them. The CDR3 is 12 amino acids. Germline V gene lookup returns CDR1 SGDLS and CDR2 YYNGEE. The CDR3 loop reads CASWQGKGGYTF. The CDR3 DNA reads as TGTGCCAGCTGGCAGGGTAAGGGTGGCTACACCTTC.

This sequence joins TRBV5-1 and TRBJ2-5, with 8 bases fitting TRBD1. Germline V gene sequence: CDR1 SGHRS, CDR2 YFSETQ. The CDR3 loop spans 14 amino acids. The V segment lost 3 bases and the J segment 5 bases; nucleotides outside the gene matches: 6. CDR3 in DNA: TGCGCCAGCAGCTCCCTACAGGGGGAGGAGACCCAGTACTTC. Translated, it gives CASSSLQGEETQYF.

CDR3 in DNA: TGCGCCAGCATCCCCGGACGGGGAAGCTCCTACAATGAGCAGTTCTTC. Translation: CASIPGRGSSYNEQFF. This rearrangement joins TRBV10-2 to TRBJ2-1; the D gene is possibly TRBD2 (5 bases). The CDR3 length is 16 residues. The V gene's germline CDR1 is WSHSY and CDR2 SAAADI. Trimming removed 7 bases at V and 0 bases at J, with 16 bases between.

This chain links TRBV5-4 with TRBJ2-7, with TRBD1 identical over 8 bases. There are 14 residues in the CDR3. With V trimmed by 3 bases and J by 5 bases, 7 bases remained unmatched. Per germline, CDR1 SGHNT and CDR2 YYREEE (reference sequence). This CDR3 reads CASSSRGQGDEQYF. DNA of the CDR3: TGTGCCAGCAGCTCCAGGGGGCAGGGAGACGAGCAGTACTTC.

This rearrangement joins TRBV19 to TRBJ2-7; the match to TRBD2 covers 9 bases. The CDR3 runs 14 residues. V gave up 5 bases and J gave up 2 bases; unmatched junction bases: 4. Germline V lookup: CDR1 LNHDA, CDR2 SQIVND (reference sequence). The CDR3 is CASSRGTSTYEQYF. CDR3 coding DNA: TGTGCCAGTAGTCGGGGGACTAGCACCTACGAGCAGTACTTC.

The rearrangement links TRBV6-5 to TRBJ1-3; D is undetermined. Germline loops: CDR1 MNHEY, CDR2 SVGAGI. Trimming left V 0 bases short and J 0 bases short, with 9 bases between. The CDR3 has 16 residues. CDR3 residues: CASSYSGGSSGNTIYF. DNA for the CDR3: TGTGCCAGCAGTTACTCAGGTGGGAGCTCTGGAAACACCATATATTTT.

There are a few counts of this clone. The genes are TRBV28 and TRBJ2-7; TRBD1 agrees at 8 bases. J was trimmed by 0 bases and V by 8 bases; bases with no gene match: 12. Per germline, CDR1 MDHEN and CDR2 SYDVKM. The CDR3 is made up of 16 amino acids. CDR3 in amino acids: CASEGSGGTGSYEQYF. CDR3 coding DNA: TGTGCCAGCGAGGGAAGTGGCGGGACAGGCTCCTACGAGCAGTACTTC. Full variable domain (rest looked up from reference TRBV28 and TRBJ2-7): DVKVTQSSRYLVKRTGEKVFLECVQDMDHENMFWYRQDPGLGLRLIYFSYDVKMKEKGDIPEGYSVSREKKERFSLILESASTNQTSMYLCASEGSGGTGSYEQYFGPGTRLTVT.

The genes are TRBV11-2 and TRBJ2-5; 8 bases are a match to TRBD1. This CDR3 spans 14 amino acids. Germline V CDR1 and CDR2: SGHAT, FQNNGV. The V and J ends lost 3 bases and 4 bases, in that order; junction bases with no gene match: 4. The CDR3 coding sequence is TGTGCCAGCAGCTTCGGCAGGGGGCTAGAGACCCAGTACTTC. Protein sequence: CASSFGRGLETQYF.